One and the same sample provided the 6 T cell receptor beta chains below, sequenced in a study of Graves' ophthalmopathy and Graves' hyperthyroidism. RNA transcripts served as template for amplifying TCR beta CDR3 sequences. The library came from an HTBI-primed first-round RT-PCR and a second-round multiplex PCR. TCRdb called the multiplex PCR reads again in MiXCR, with one record for every CDR3 protein. The data show 200,000 to 250,000 distinct CDR3 sequences, 20% to 25% seen once. The sequencing sample was made of peripheral blood. The origin of the receptors is a woman in her forties or fifties with Graves' ophthalmopathy.

The V call is TRBV6-5, the J call TRBJ1-2, with 9 nucleotides matching TRBD1. Germline assignment: CDR1 MNHEY and CDR2 SVGAGI. This CDR3 spans 14 amino acids. The junction had 7 bases not matched to a gene; V was cut back by 5 bases and J by 6 bases. As DNA, the CDR3 is TGTGCCAGCAGTATACAGGGGGCGCGGAATGGCTACACCTTC. This encodes CASSIQGARNGYTF.

This clonotype was found many times. The V call is TRBV7-8, the J call TRBJ2-5; D may be TRBD1 (5 bases). Germline values: CDR1 SGHVS, CDR2 FQNEAQ. The CDR3 spans 16 residues. V lost 5 bases to trimming and J lost 5 bases, with 21 bases between them. The CDR3 DNA is TGTGCCAGCAGCCCTAGACAGATCGTCCGGCGGGAGACCCAGTACTTC. Translation gives CASSPRQIVRRETQYF.

This clonotype showed up many times. This chain links TRBV12-5 with TRBJ2-3; 11 bases align to TRBD1. With 6 bases clipped from V and 2 bases from J, the junction kept 13 bases outside the gene matches. CDR1 is LGHNT, CDR2 FRNRAP, per germline. The CDR3 covers 18 residues. CDR3 region: CASGPPTGTGGITDTQYF. In DNA, the CDR3 is TGTGCTAGTGGCCCTCCCACCGGGACAGGGGGTATCACAGATACGCAGTATTTT.

This clonotype was observed many times. Without the conserved terminal phenylalanine or tryptophan, this CDR3 likely stems from a read error. The chain employs TRBV2 and TRBJ1-1, with 7 bases lining up with TRBD1. Germline assignment: CDR1 SNHLY and CDR2 FYNNEI. The CDR3 loop spans 12 amino acids. Germline trimming cut 6 bases from V and 4 bases from J; bases unmatched to any gene: 2. The CDR3 protein is CASRWDSTEAFL. The CDR3 bases are TGTGCCAGCAGGTGGGACAGCACTGAAGCTTTCCTT.

This clonotype was picked up many times. The chain couples TRBV6-5 to TRBJ1-2; possible D gene TRBD1, 5 bases. Germline V gene lookup returns CDR1 MNHEY and CDR2 SVGAGI. This CDR3 is 13 amino acids long. V was shortened by 4 bases and J by 2 bases, with 8 bases between the two germline ends. The CDR3 DNA follows: TGTGCCAGCAGTTCGGGGGAAAACTATGGCTACACCTTC. This translates into CASSSGENYGYTF.

In this sample, this clonotype turned up many times. The rearrangement joins TRBV12-3 or TRBV12-4 to TRBJ1-2; 9 positions agree with TRBD1. The CDR3 extends over 14 amino acids. V lost 7 bases and J lost 6; bases outside the gene matches: 9. Here the CDR3 reads CASIDRGFGDGYTF. Here the CDR3 DNA reads TGTGCCAGCATTGACAGGGGGTTTGGGGATGGCTACACCTTC.